One sample yielded the 8 T cell receptor beta chains listed below, sequenced in a study of T cell repertoires in cytomegalovirus infection. MiXCR was run by TCRdb on the reads, yielding one entry per CDR3 protein. The sample gives 500,000 or so distinct CDR3 sequences, 16% of which show up once; more than 20% is in the top ten. Specimen: CD8+ T cells from PBMCs. These receptors were collected from a human donor in good health (CMV status not recorded). Some clones in this sample may be carry-over from other donors' samples.

The chain links TRBV6-5 to TRBJ2-7, with TRBD1 as a possible D gene (6 bases). V dropped 6 bases and J dropped 4 bases, with 16 bases sitting between them. The CDR3 is 14 residues long. Germline V gives CDR1 MNHEY, CDR2 SVGAGI. CDR3 loop: CASSPRGMGYEQYF. The CDR3 DNA reads TGTGCCAGCAGCCCAAGGGGGATGGGGTACGAGCAGTACTTC.

This clonotype came up many times. V gene TRBV4-1 combines with J gene TRBJ1-1; 9 bases map to TRBD1. From germline, CDR1 is MGHRA and CDR2 YSYEKL. V lost 4 bases and J lost 6; bases outside the gene matches: 6. This CDR3 is built from 14 residues. The CDR3 loop is CASSPRQGVPEAFF. The CDR3 nucleotides are TGCGCCAGCAGCCCCCGACAGGGGGTCCCTGAAGCTTTCTTT.

This clonotype came up many times. CDR3 sequence (DNA): TGTGCCAGCAGCTTGAACAGGGGCCCCTACGAGCAGTACTTC. Residues: CASSLNRGPYEQYF. J is TRBJ2-7 and V is TRBV7-2, with TRBD1 matching over 7 bases. The CDR3 is 14 residues long. Germline CDR1 and CDR2: SGHTA and FQGNSA. V gave up 3 bases and J gave up 2 bases; unmatched junction bases: 4.

At least ten counts were recorded for this clonotype. The J gene is TRBJ2-2, the V gene TRBV10-3; no clear D gene. The length of the CDR3 is 13 residues. Trimming shortened V by 7 bases and J by 4 bases, and 10 bases separated the two germline ends. Germline values: CDR1 ENHRY, CDR2 SYGVKD. The CDR3 coding sequence is TGTGCCATCACGGCTAGTTTCACCGGGGAGCTGTTTTTT. Protein product: CAITASFTGELFF.

This clonotype was counted only a few times. The V and J genes are TRBV12-3 or TRBV12-4 and TRBJ2-3; D not certain. V was pared by 3 bases and J by 0 bases, with 13 bases between. This CDR3 contains 16 residues. The CDR3 sequence: CASSLAAETSTDTQYF. The DNA for the CDR3 is TGTGCCAGCAGTTTGGCGGCTGAGACTAGCACAGATACGCAGTATTTT.

This clonotype was seen once. The rearrangement joins TRBV10-3 to TRBJ1-2; a weak D match, TRBD1 (6 bases). Germline V gives CDR1 ENHRY, CDR2 SYGVKD. V dropped 2 bases and J dropped 3 bases, with 16 bases sitting between them. The CDR3 is 16 residues long. CDR3 loop: CAISEEKRDNYYGYTF. The DNA for the CDR3 is TGTGCCATCAGTGAGGAAAAACGGGACAATTACTATGGCTACACCTTC.

This clonotype showed up just a few times. The chain employs TRBV2 and TRBJ1-1, with D uncertain. V was trimmed by 8 bases and J by 3 bases, leaving 10 bases between them. The CDR3 has 12 residues. Per the germline V gene, CDR1 is SNHLY and CDR2 is FYNNEI. The chain's CDR3 is CASRPSYTEAFF. CDR3 sequence (DNA): TGTGCCAGCCGGCCTTCATACACTGAAGCTTTCTTT.

This clonotype has a count of ten or more. The chain links TRBV12-3 or TRBV12-4 to TRBJ1-1; D gene ambiguous. The CDR3 length is 16 residues. The germline V and J ends were trimmed by 2 bases and 3 bases, with 16 bases remaining between them. The CDR3 reads CASSLPLGRWDTEAFF. The DNA of the CDR3 is TGTGCCAGCAGTTTACCTCTGGGCAGGTGGGACACTGAAGCTTTCTTT.